The 21 T cell receptor beta chains presented below share a single source sample, sequenced in a study of blood T cell repertoires in COVID-19. Only in-frame clones appear in the TCRdb table, and some are missing; sequencing was by immunoSEQ multiplex PCR. The top ten hold around 7% of the sample, which has roughly 200,000 clones, roughly 90% seen once. Material: peripheral blood. All receptors derive from a man aged 40-55 years with acute or convalescent COVID-19.

The table lists this clone with a count of one. Other DNA sequences of this sample code for an identical CDR3. J is TRBJ2-7 and V is TRBV28; D is undetermined. Trimming took 3 bases from V and 1 from J, leaving 4 bases between them. Germline-derived CDR1 and CDR2 are MDHEN and SYDVKM. This CDR3 has 12 residues. CDR3 sequence: CASSLRSYEQYF. The CDR3 DNA reads TGTGCCAGCAGTTTGAGGTCCTACGAGCAGTACTTC.

The chain employs TRBV30 and TRBJ1-1, with D perhaps TRBD1 (6 bases). This CDR3 contains 14 residues. Trimming removed 8 bases from V and 4 bases from J, with 20 bases in between. Germline values: CDR1 GTSNPN, CDR2 SVGIG (reference sequence). CDR3 loop: CAAELVGASTEAFF. CDR3 coding DNA: TGTGCCGCGGAACTGGTGGGGGCGAGCACTGAAGCTTTCTTT.

This chain joins TRBV5-5 and TRBJ2-2, with a tentative D call TRBD1 (6 bases). Deletions cut 2 bases from V and 4 bases from J, with 18 bases between. The germline V gene has CDR1 SGHKS and CDR2 YYEKEE (reference sequence). CDR3 size: 17 residues. CDR3 loop: CASSFQTGLVSTGELFF. The DNA for the CDR3 is TGTGCCAGCAGCTTCCAAACAGGGCTGGTAAGCACCGGGGAGCTGTTTTTT.

This chain links TRBV28 with TRBJ2-5; 8 positions agree with TRBD2. CDR1 and CDR2 from the germline V gene are MDHEN and SYDVKM. The J segment lost 4 bases and the V segment lost 4 bases, leaving 5 bases of the junction unmatched. This CDR3 spans 14 amino acids. Here the CDR3 DNA reads TGTGCCAGCAGTTCACGCGGGGGGCCAGAGACCCAGTACTTC. Translating gives CASSSRGGPETQYF.

The V call is TRBV7-9, the J call TRBJ1-5, with D hard to call. The germline CDR1 and CDR2 sequences are SEHNR and FQNEAQ (reference sequence). The length of the CDR3 is 14 residues. Trimming took 3 bases from V and 2 from J, leaving 8 bases between them. CDR3 region: CASSLEVGNQPQHF. The CDR3 bases are TGTGCCAGCAGCTTGGAGGTAGGCAATCAGCCCCAGCATTTT.

This clone was counted only a few times. The CDR3 sequence is CAISEGRRMNTEAFF. The DNA for the CDR3 is TGTGCCATCAGTGAGGGGAGACGGATGAACACTGAAGCTTTCTTT. The rearrangement uses TRBV10-3 and TRBJ1-1, with D unclear. Deletions cut 2 bases from V and 0 bases from J, with 10 bases between. Per the germline V gene, CDR1 is ENHRY and CDR2 is SYGVKD. The CDR3 extends over 15 amino acids.

In the case of this clone: Other DNA sequences within the sample encode an identical CDR3. V gene TRBV7-9 combines with J gene TRBJ1-5, with D perhaps TRBD1 (6 bases). Trimming left V 5 bases short and J 0 bases short, with 8 bases between. This CDR3 comprises 14 residues. CDR1 is SEHNR and CDR2 is FQNEAQ in the germline V gene (reference sequence). CDR3 bases: TGTGCCAGCAGCCCGACAGGTAGCAATCAGCCCCAGCATTTT. Its protein product is CASSPTGSNQPQHF.

CDR3 DNA: TGTGCCAGCAGCCATACCAGGGCCGGGGAGCTGTTTTTT. Its protein product is CASSHTRAGELFF. The chain links TRBV3-1 (or the pseudogene TRBV3-2) to TRBJ2-2; D is possibly TRBD1 (5 bases). CDR3 size: 13 residues. Per germline, CDR1 LGHDT and CDR2 YNNKEL (reference sequence). V was shortened by 3 bases and J by 6 bases, with 8 bases between the two germline ends.

The V gene is TRBV24-1, the J gene TRBJ1-6; 7 bases match TRBD1. J was trimmed by 6 bases and V by 10 bases; bases with no gene match: 5. The CDR3 consists of 13 residues. Germline V CDR1 and CDR2: KGHDR, SFDVKD. The CDR3 nucleotides read TGTGCCACACAGGACAGGAGTAATTCACCCCTCCACTTT. It codes for CATQDRSNSPLHF.

The CDR3 region has the DNA TGTGCCATCAGTGAAGCAGGCCAAGAGACCCAGTACTTC. This gives the protein CAISEAGQETQYF. This chain uses TRBV10-3 with TRBJ2-5; D call uncertain. Germline V gene lookup returns CDR1 ENHRY and CDR2 SYGVKD. The length of the CDR3 is 13 residues. Between the trimmed V and J ends, which lost 3 bases and 1 base, there was a span of 6 bases.

J is TRBJ2-1 and V is TRBV9, with 10 bases identical to TRBD1. Trimming cost V 0 bases and J 0 bases; bases outside gene matches: 0. Germline loops: CDR1 SGDLS, CDR2 YYNGEE. There are 16 residues in the CDR3. The CDR3 reads CASSVGQGASYNEQFF. In nucleotides, the CDR3 is TGTGCCAGCAGCGTAGGACAGGGGGCCTCCTACAATGAGCAGTTCTTC.

The CDR3 spells CAWSKDRLNQPQHF. Here the CDR3 DNA reads TGTGCCTGGAGTAAGGACAGACTCAATCAGCCCCAGCATTTT. The chain combines TRBV30 with TRBJ1-5; D perhaps matches TRBD1 (6 bases). The germline gives CDR1 GTSNPN, CDR2 SVGIG (reference sequence). The CDR3 covers 14 residues. V dropped 2 bases and J dropped 3 bases, with 11 bases sitting between them. Full variable domain (outside the CDR3, taken from reference TRBV30 and TRBJ1-5): SQTIHQWPATLVQPVGSPLSLECTVEGTSNPNLYWYRQAAGRGLQLLFYSVGIGQISSEVPQNLSASRPQDRQFILSSKKLLLSDSGFYLCAWSKDRLNQPQHFGDGTRLSIL.

CDR3 residues: CASSCPSGAVKETQYF. The CDR3 coding sequence is TGTGCCAGCAGTTGCCCCAGCGGGGCCGTCAAAGAGACCCAGTACTTC. The genes are TRBV21-1 and TRBJ2-5; TRBD2 is the table's D call and was not checked against the DNA. TRBV21-1 is designated a pseudogene. This CDR3 has 16 amino acids.

V gene TRBV4-3 combines with J gene TRBJ2-5, with a weak D call TRBD1 (6 bases). Per germline, CDR1 LGHNA and CDR2 YSLEER. This CDR3 is 16 amino acids long. V was shortened by 1 base and J by 5 bases, with 17 bases between the two germline ends. DNA of the CDR3: TGCGCCAGCAGCCAAGGGGTTACAGGGCGGCTGGAGACCCAGTACTTC. Encoded protein: CASSQGVTGRLETQYF.

This clone was observed a single time. The genes are TRBV7-2 and TRBJ2-1; 10 bases map to TRBD2. Germline trimming cut 5 bases from V and 5 bases from J; bases unmatched to any gene: 9. Germline V gives CDR1 SGHTA, CDR2 FQGNSA. The length of the CDR3 is 16 residues. The CDR3 DNA reads TGTGCCAGCAGCCCGGTCCAGCGGGGGGGTGACAATGAGCAGTTCTTC. This gives the protein CASSPVQRGGDNEQFF.

The chain carries TRBV19 and TRBJ1-2; 9 bases match TRBD1. Germline lookup yields CDR1 LNHDA and CDR2 SQIVND (reference sequence). The CDR3 covers 17 residues. Trimming removed 7 bases from V and 2 bases from J; junction bases left unmatched: 14. Here the CDR3 DNA reads TGTGCCAGTACTCCGGGACAGGGCCTCTTACTCAACTATGGCTACACCTTC. Its translation: CASTPGQGLLLNYGYTF.

The genes are TRBV3-1 (or the pseudogene TRBV3-2) and TRBJ1-4; TRBD1 matches at 7 bases. This CDR3 spans 16 amino acids. V dropped 3 bases and J dropped 4; count of bases not matched to a gene: 8. Germline CDR1 LGHDT, CDR2 YNNKEL (reference sequence). The CDR3 DNA follows: TGTGCCAGCAGCCACGTCACAGGGGCCTTTAATGAAAAACTGTTTTTT. Translated, it gives CASSHVTGAFNEKLFF.

CDR3 loop: CASRLAGAYNEQFF. CDR3 in DNA: TGTGCCAGTAGGTTAGCGGGAGCCTACAATGAGCAGTTCTTC. This chain links TRBV19 with TRBJ2-1; TRBD2 agrees at 9 bases. The CDR3 runs 14 residues. Looked up from germline, CDR1 is LNHDA and CDR2 is SQIVND (reference sequence). The V gene end was trimmed by 6 bases and the J gene end by 2 bases; junction bases not matched to a gene: 2.

The CDR3 sequence: CASSGNVVVQNEQYF. For the CDR3, the DNA is TGCGCCAGCAGCGGTAATGTGGTGGTACAGAACGAGCAGTACTTC. The chain recombines TRBV5-1 with TRBJ2-7; D unclear. V gave up 4 bases and J gave up 5 bases, with 19 bases separating them. This CDR3 region has 15 residues. Looked up from germline, CDR1 is SGHRS and CDR2 is YFSETQ.

The chain carries TRBV2 and TRBJ2-7, with TRBD2 matching over 12 bases. Germline CDR1 and CDR2: SNHLY and FYNNEI. V shed 10 bases and J 4 bases; nucleotides not matched to a gene: 11. The CDR3 runs 15 residues. The CDR3 bases are TGTGCCACAACCGGGACTAGCGGGCCGTCGTACGAGCAGTACTTC. Its protein is CATTGTSGPSYEQYF.

The CDR3 DNA sequence: TGTGCCAGCAGTTTATCCGACAGGGGGCTTGCTTTCTTT. It yields the protein CASSLSDRGLAFF. This sequence joins TRBV27 and TRBJ1-1; TRBD1 matches at 10 bases. The CDR3 contains 13 residues. Looked up from germline, CDR1 is MNHEY and CDR2 is SMNVEV (reference sequence). V lost 0 bases, J lost 11 bases, and 3 bases stayed unmatched.